This TCR beta chain was found in a study of cytomegalovirus exposure and HLA in healthy donors. Findings and caveats of the study: Sequencing likely caused a cluster of highly shared sequence variants. Several of the most significant clusters appeared linked to common viral pathogens, based on a later analysis. Investigators reported 150 to 200 TCR beta chains as tied to cytomegalovirus. Reportedly, TCR beta sequences accurately predicted HLA-A and HLA-B alleles in most subjects.

A multiplex PCR was run with 60 Vbeta primers and 13 Jbeta primers. Produced via immunoSEQ multiplex PCR; TCRdb's table is partial and in-frame only. The sample has roughly 150,000 clones, under 85% seen once. As concerns this clone: As yet, its antigen is unknown.

The TCR originated in a woman between 18 and 30 years old in good health and CMV-seropositive. The source material was PBMCs.

As DNA, the CDR3 is TGTGCCAGCAGCTTTGCGGGCTACAATGAGCAGTTCTTC. It is translated as CASSFAGYNEQFF. This chain uses TRBV25-1 with TRBJ2-1; maybe TRBD2 (5 bases). The CDR3 sequence is 13 residues long. In germline, CDR1 is MGHDK, CDR2 SYGVNS. V was cut by 6 bases and J by 3 bases, with 9 bases left in between.